Only one count was recorded for the clone carrying this T cell receptor (beta chain). The data belong to a study of blood T cell repertoires in COVID-19. Study-wide context: The samples span acute and convalescent COVID-19 from the United States, Italy and Spain. The analysed material was cDNA or gDNA that came from T cells, B-cell-depleted T cells, or PBMCs.

In the original workflow: Amplification of reference gene primers provided the estimated nucleated cell counts. Data came from immunoSEQ multiplex PCR; TCRdb stores just in-frame clones and leaves some out. The DNA gave D and trimming, while V, J and clone size come from that table. The data contain approximately 180,000 clones, 90% of them singletons. Germline-derived CDR1 and CDR2 are ENHRY and SYGVKD. The ends lost 2 bases at V and 6 bases at J; junction bases unmatched: 10. The CDR3 sequence is 16 residues long. Sequencing input: peripheral blood. V gene TRBV10-3 combines with J gene TRBJ1-5; 7 bases line up with TRBD1. The clonotype originates from a man aged 45-65 years with acute or convalescent COVID-19. The CDR3 region has the DNA TGTGCCATCAGTGAGAATGCGGGTACAGGGGTTCAGCCCCAGCATTTT. The encoded protein is CAISENAGTGVQPQHF.